This T cell receptor beta chain is drawn from a study of blood T cell repertoires in COVID-19. Looking at the study overall: The study drew acute and convalescent COVID-19 samples from the United States, Italy and Spain. From T cells, B-cell-depleted T cells, or PBMCs came the material, which was cDNA or gDNA.

A Seattle source enrolled patients during active infection and followed them longitudinally. Source study methods: Estimates of nucleated cell counts were drawn from the amplification of reference gene primers. The protocol was immunoSEQ multiplex PCR, while the TCRdb copy is restricted to in-frame clones and leaves out a portion. V and J calls and clone size are given by that table; D and trimming were obtained from the DNA. Altogether around 280,000 clones are present, roughly 86% being singletons, with the ten largest covering more than 9.5%. The table lists this clone with a count of one. The CDR3 spans 12 residues. Germline V gives CDR1 MGHRA, CDR2 YSYEKL. Trimming left V 0 bases short and J 12 bases short, with 9 bases between.

The receptor was isolated from a woman in her thirties with COVID-19, enrolled during active disease. The chain employs TRBV4-1 and TRBJ2-1, with a possible D match to TRBD2 (5 bases). Sequences were obtained from peripheral blood. CDR3 region: CASSQDLGRQFF. CDR3 sequence (DNA): TGCGCCAGCAGCCAAGATCTGGGGAGGCAGTTCTTC.